The sequence of this T cell receptor (beta chain) was determined in a study of radiation and T cells in renal cell carcinoma. Findings and caveats of the study: In blood, top tumor clones expanded by 2 weeks, shrinking by 4. No pretreatment tumor biopsies were available for baseline clonotypes.

Clones were sequenced by immunoSEQ multiplex PCR, and TCRdb holds only the in-frame ones, with some missing. The table includes more than 60,000 clones, approximately 82% detected once. This CDR3 has 15 residues. Germline V gives CDR1 SGHKS, CDR2 YYEKEE (reference sequence). The V gene end was trimmed by 5 bases and the J gene end by 9 bases; junction bases not matched to a gene: 14. Time point of the sample: blood 4 weeks post-SBRT, at nephrectomy. Stated treatment: 15 Gy SBRT to primary tumor, nephrectomy 4 weeks later. The tumor was a clear cell renal cell carcinoma. Of note for this clone: The target antigen is unknown.

The chain uses TRBV5-5 and TRBJ2-7; 10 nucleotides match TRBD1. This specimen was blood, taken from a patient whose treatment included radiotherapy and nephrectomy. The sequence came from a woman in her fifties or sixties with renal cell carcinoma. The CDR3 DNA is TGTGCCAGCAGTGCGGGGACAGGGGAGGGAATAGGGCAGTACTTC. This gives the protein CASSAGTGEGIGQYF.